Listed here are 15 T cell receptor beta chains from one sample, sequenced in a study of blood T cell repertoires in COVID-19. Sequencing was performed with immunoSEQ multiplex PCR; in TCRdb, only in-frame clones are kept and a portion is missing. The sample gives around 200,000 clones, around four fifths of which show up once; 8.2% is in the top ten. The sequenced sample was peripheral blood. These receptors all stem from a woman aged 45-60 years with acute or convalescent COVID-19.

This rearrangement joins TRBV18 to TRBJ1-2, with D tentatively TRBD1 (5 bases). The CDR3 is made up of 14 amino acids. V lost 3 bases, J lost 2 bases, and 10 bases lay in between. The germline CDR1 and CDR2 sequences are KGHSH and LQKENI. For the CDR3, the DNA is TGTGCCAGCTCACCCAGTACAGGCAACTATGGCTACACCTTC. The encoded protein is CASSPSTGNYGYTF.

The V gene is TRBV2, the J gene TRBJ2-3; 10 bases map to TRBD2. The ends lost 11 bases at V and 4 bases at J; junction bases unmatched: 12. The germline gives CDR1 SNHLY, CDR2 FYNNEI. The CDR3 has 15 amino acids. CDR3 DNA sequence: TGTGCCCGCCTCCAGCGGGAGGGCAGGGCAGATACGCAGTATTTT. Translating it yields CARLQREGRADTQYF.

J is TRBJ2-1 and V is TRBV11-3; TRBD1 might be the D (6 bases). Germline V CDR1 and CDR2: SGHNT, YENEEA. The germline V and J ends were trimmed by 5 bases and 7 bases, with 9 bases remaining between them. This CDR3 is 12 amino acids long. CDR3: CASSQTGNEQFF. DNA for the CDR3: TGTGCCAGCAGCCAAACAGGGAATGAGCAGTTCTTC. Together with reference TRBV11-3 and TRBJ2-1, the CDR3 gives the full variable domain: EAGVVQSPRYKIIEKKQPVAFWCNPISGHNTLYWYLQNLGQGPELLIRYENEEAVDDSQLPKDRFSAERLKGVDSTLKIQPAELGDSAVYLCASSQTGNEQFFGPGTRLTVL.

This clone was seen a single time. The chain combines TRBV7-3 with TRBJ1-1; D is undetermined. Per germline, CDR1 SGHTA and CDR2 FQGTGA. CDR3 length equals 16 residues. The ends were cut back, 5 bases at V and 0 bases at J, with 16 bases in the middle. This chain's CDR3 is CASSPRERTVNTEAFF. CDR3 DNA: TGTGCCAGCAGCCCCCGGGAAAGGACGGTGAACACTGAAGCTTTCTTT.

The chain has TRBV18 and TRBJ1-2, with D maybe TRBD1 (5 bases). The CDR3 totals 14 residues. V was trimmed by 3 bases and J by 5 bases, leaving 13 bases between them. Per the germline V gene, CDR1 is KGHSH and CDR2 is LQKENI. The CDR3 region is CASSPTTEPYGYTF. The CDR3, as DNA: TGTGCCAGCTCACCGACGACAGAACCATATGGCTACACCTTC.

The chain uses TRBV6-6 and TRBJ1-1, with D possibly being TRBD1 (6 bases). V lost 6 bases to trimming and J lost 5 bases, with 22 bases between them. There are 16 residues in the CDR3. The germline gives CDR1 MNHNY, CDR2 SVGAGI (reference sequence). CDR3 DNA sequence: TGTGCCAGCAGCTCCCCCTCAGGGGTGCGGGGGACTGAAGCTTTCTTT. It specifies CASSSPSGVRGTEAFF.

This chain uses TRBV5-1 with TRBJ1-2; a weak D match, TRBD1 (5 bases). This CDR3 comprises 13 residues. Trimming shortened V by 4 bases and J by 7 bases, and 14 bases separated the two germline ends. CDR1 is SGHRS, CDR2 YFSETQ, per germline. CDR3: CASSRWDSSGYTF. As DNA, the CDR3 is TGCGCCAGCAGCCGTTGGGACTCGAGTGGCTACACCTTC.

This chain links TRBV2 with TRBJ1-2, with D perhaps matching TRBD1 (5 bases). The CDR3 covers 14 residues. Germline V gene lookup returns CDR1 SNHLY and CDR2 FYNNEI. The V end lost 1 base, the J end lost 4 bases, and 10 bases lay between the germline ends. The CDR3 protein is CASSEEGRGYGYTF. The CDR3 DNA sequence: TGTGCCAGCAGTGAAGAGGGAAGGGGCTATGGCTACACCTTC. The full variable domain, completed using reference TRBV2 and TRBJ1-2, is EPEVTQTPSHQVTQMGQEVILRCVPISNHLYFYWYRQILGQKVEFLVSFYNNEISEKSEIFDDQFSVERPDGSNFTLKIRSTKLEDSAMYFCASSEEGRGYGYTFGSGTRLTVV.

The chain links TRBV6-6 to TRBJ2-2; D is possibly TRBD2 (6 bases). The CDR3 runs 14 residues. The V gene lost 5 bases and the J gene lost 8 bases, with 15 bases spanning the gap. The germline gives CDR1 MNHNY, CDR2 SVGAGI (reference sequence). The CDR3 region has the DNA TGTGCCAGCAGTCCCGCGCGGGGTCTTGGGGAGCTGTTTTTT. Protein: CASSPARGLGELFF.

The chain has TRBV24-1 and TRBJ2-5; 8 bases fit TRBD1. CDR3 length: 16 amino acids. CDR1 and CDR2 (germline): KGHDR, SFDVKD. The V segment lost 1 base and the J segment 5 bases; nucleotides outside the gene matches: 8. The CDR3 loop reads CATSDFSDRGRETQYF. CDR3 nucleotides: TGTGCCACCAGTGATTTCAGTGACAGGGGACGGGAGACCCAGTACTTC.

The rearrangement joins TRBV4-1 to TRBJ2-5; no definite D call. V was pared by 2 bases and J by 5 bases, with 6 bases between. Germline CDR1 reads MGHRA; CDR2 reads YSYEKL. CDR3 length: 12 residues. CDR3 sequence: CASSQLGETQYF. The CDR3 nucleotides read TGCGCCAGCAGCCAACTGGGCGAGACCCAGTACTTC.

The genes are TRBV9 and TRBJ2-3, with 10 bases lining up with TRBD2. This CDR3 comprises 16 residues. The germline CDR1 and CDR2 sequences are SGDLS and YYNGEE. J lost 1 base, V lost 1 base, and 3 bases had no gene match. CDR3 protein: CASSVLAGVGTDTQYF. CDR3 nucleotides: TGTGCCAGCAGCGTACTAGCGGGAGTGGGCACAGATACGCAGTATTTT. Full variable domain (outside the CDR3, taken from reference TRBV9 and TRBJ2-3): DSGVTQTPKHLITATGQRVTLRCSPRSGDLSVYWYQQSLDQGLQFLIQYYNGEERAKGNILERFSAQQFPDLHSELNLSSLELGDSALYFCASSVLAGVGTDTQYFGPGTRLTVL.

For the CDR3, the DNA is TGTGCCAGCAGCTTGAAAACGGTTCATGGCTACACCTTC. This encodes CASSLKTVHGYTF. V usage is TRBV5-6 and J usage is TRBJ1-2; D is ambiguous. Germline CDR1 SGHDT, CDR2 YYEEEE. This CDR3 has 13 amino acids. V was pared by 1 base and J by 6 bases, with 10 bases between.

The chain links TRBV13 to TRBJ2-5, with 7 bases identical to TRBD2. The germline V gene encodes CDR1 PRHDT and CDR2 FYEKMQ (reference sequence). CDR3 size: 14 residues. V shed 5 bases, J shed 7 bases, and the junction held 10 bases outside the gene matches. The CDR3: CASSPRDYGWTQYF. The CDR3 region has the DNA TGTGCCAGCAGCCCGAGGGACTACGGGTGGACCCAGTACTTC.

The V call is TRBV9, the J call TRBJ1-1; possible D gene TRBD1, 6 bases. The CDR3 sequence is 14 residues long. The V end lost 3 bases, the J end lost 4 bases, and 13 bases lay between the germline ends. Germline V CDR1 and CDR2: SGDLS, YYNGEE. This CDR3 is CASSATTQGTEAFF. The CDR3 DNA is TGTGCCAGCAGCGCTACCACACAGGGCACTGAAGCTTTCTTT.